The T cell receptor (beta chain) under discussion was sequenced for a study of immune cell composition in non-small cell lung cancer. Study-wide background: Lung adenocarcinoma or squamous carcinoma made up most tumours.

This clone was observed once. Its cognate antigen is unknown. The assay was immunoSEQ multiplex PCR, and TCRdb's table has in-frame clones only and misses some. The data show some 2,200 clones, with 60% to 75% seen just once and roughly an eighth held by the top ten. Normal lung was taken at the farthest possible site, at least 3 cm from tumour. Study-level findings and limits: It was not proven that tumour-reactive clones equal dominant tumour-associated clones. Squamous carcinomas (75%) more often had tumour-associated clones >0.5% than adenocarcinomas (roughly 33%).

The source material was non-adjacent lung tissue. This TCR came from a human donor with non-small cell lung cancer.

This CDR3 reads CASSSGDREGEQYF. CDR3 nucleotides: TGCGCCAGCAGCTCGGGGGACAGGGAAGGCGAGCAGTACTTC. The J gene is TRBJ2-7, the V gene TRBV5-1; TRBD1 matches 9 bases. The ends lost 3 bases at V and 6 bases at J; junction bases unmatched: 7. Germline CDR1 and CDR2: SGHRS and YFSETQ. The CDR3 extends over 14 amino acids.